The present T cell receptor beta chain was sequenced within a study of T cells after yellow fever vaccination (dated by TCRdb to between 2018 and 2021). About the study as a whole: Memory subsets (EM, EMRA, CM and Tscm) were sorted on a BD FACS Aria III using CD3, CD45RA, CCR7 and CD95 staining. Blood was drawn at multiple timepoints before and after primary and secondary immunization, with bulk PBMC replicates and cell subsets isolated. To follow T-cell clones before and after primary and booster YFV17D yellow fever vaccination, bulk TCR alpha and beta repertoires were sequenced over time. Sorting of memory subsets took place on days 0, 15 and 45 and at 18 months after primary vaccination, as well as on days 0, 15 and 45 after the 30-year booster. Two healthy male donors made up the cohort, one aged 18 to 30 years and the other aged 30 to 40 years. The SMART-Seq v4 Ultra Low Input RNA kit was used to prepare libraries from fractions with low cell numbers. Broader findings and caveats from the paper: In the sorted memory subsets on day 0, nearly all vaccine-responding clonotypes were below the level of detection. A small share of clonotypes was detected in both CD4 and CD8 compartments, with the overlap likely arising from convergent recombination. Computational filtering was required because FACS-sorted repertoires could contain abundant contaminating clonotypes from the bulk population. Because the study included only a couple of donors, the extent to which the findings can be generalized is limited. After the booster, most clones that had expanded after primary vaccination were detected again (around 97% of CD4 and under 90% of CD8), suggesting broad maintenance of memory. Compared with the primary T-cell response, the secondary T-cell response was weaker but faster, peaking on day 5 rather than day 15.

TCR cDNA was synthesized by 5'RACE template switching, which introduced a universal primer site and unique molecular identifiers. cDNA synthesis was primed from both the TCR alpha and TCR beta constant segments. Library amplification involved two PCR steps, and the second step added sample barcodes and sequencing adapters. Libraries were sequenced on Illumina HiSeq 2500 (2x100 bp) or NovaSeq (2x150 bp). Per the authors' processing: Demultiplexing of reads and collapsing into UMI consensus sequences were performed with MIGEC, and V(D)J alignment was carried out with MiXCR. Vaccine-responding clonotypes were defined with edgeR using replicate PBMC samples, requiring FDR below 0.01 and a log2 fold change above 5 up to day 15. CD4 or CD8 identity was assigned to each bulk clonotype according to whether the clonotype was present at higher abundance in the sequenced CD4 repertoire or the sequenced CD8 repertoire. To estimate the distribution of each clone across memory phenotypes, clonotype frequencies in memory subsets were weighted by FACS-sorted cell numbers. Clones were called with MiXCR by TCRdb after fastp trimmed the public reads at Q25, and only in-frame beta chains were retained. Entries are consolidated by CDR3 protein sequence, retaining the most common genes and DNA. The V and J calls and clone size are TCRdb's, not the authors'. The sample table records around 30,000 distinct CDR3 sequences; 6.3% of these occur just once. Together, the top ten hold 20% to 25% of the sample.

Sample treatment or condition, as interpreted from the label and publication: live attenuated yellow fever vaccine strain. A standard Ficoll-Paque protocol was used to isolate PBMCs from peripheral blood. The RNeasy Micro Kit was used to extract RNA from sorted memory subsets. This clonotype appeared many times. It has no much larger one-base neighbor in the sample; base qualities were not kept. The germline V gene gives CDR1 as MNHEY and CDR2 as SVGEGT. V is pared back by 0 bases and J by 1 base, with 16 bases lying between the germline termini. Including cysteine and phenylalanine, the CDR3 has 17 amino acids. CDR3 DNA is the only sequence kept; it has 51 bases, read in frame from the first base.

The origin of this receptor is a man aged 30 to 39 who received the YFV17D yellow fever vaccine. The sequence joins TRBV6-2 or TRBV6-3 to TRBJ2-7; the D region possibly corresponds to TRBD1 (5 bases align). Material: PBMCs, either bulk or a sorted T-cell subset (CD4+, CD8+, memory, or dextramer-sorted; not recorded which), obtained on the day of the yellow fever booster vaccination. The CDR3 protein is CASSYSTSLQGSYEQYF. DNA sequence: TGTGCCAGCAGTTACTCGACCAGCCTTCAGGGATCCTACGAGCAGTACTTC.